This TCR beta chain was identified during a study of T-cell memory formation after mild COVID-19. In the study overall: There were largely donor-specific TCR clusters. Study observations and caveats: Memory from before infection featured some responding clones, which suggests cross-reactive memory joined. Contracting clones from day 15 to 85 had balanced CD4/CD8; later expanders favoured CD4+.

Remarks on this clonotype: Its cognate antigen is unknown.

5'RACE with constant-segment primers built TCRalpha and TCRbeta cDNA libraries with UMIs. Via MiXCR, TCRdb re-called the 5' RACE reads, giving one row per CDR3 protein. This sample has under 150,000 distinct CDR3 sequences, with 20% to 25% found just once. Trimming stripped 3 bases from V and 1 base from J, with 12 bases between. Germline V gene data show CDR1 as MDHEN and CDR2 as SYDVKM. This CDR3 is 15 amino acids long. The clonotype comes from a man aged 18 to 35 who had mild COVID-19 (a few samples of this study predate the infection). Cell type and time point are not known. The chain is built from TRBV28 and TRBJ1-1; D may be TRBD1 (5 bases). The sequenced sample consisted of PBMCs or a T cell subset sorted from them (not recorded which). CDR3 in DNA: TGTGCCAGCAGTTTGATGGGGACCCGGAACACTGAAGCTTTCTTT. Protein sequence: CASSLMGTRNTEAFF.